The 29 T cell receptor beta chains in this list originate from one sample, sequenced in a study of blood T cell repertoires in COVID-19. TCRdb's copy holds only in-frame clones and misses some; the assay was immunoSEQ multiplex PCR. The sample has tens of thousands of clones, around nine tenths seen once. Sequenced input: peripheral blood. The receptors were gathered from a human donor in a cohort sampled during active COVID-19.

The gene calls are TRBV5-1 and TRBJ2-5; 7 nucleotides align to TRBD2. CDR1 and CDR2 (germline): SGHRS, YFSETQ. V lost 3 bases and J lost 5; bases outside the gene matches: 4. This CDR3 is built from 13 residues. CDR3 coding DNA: TGCGCCAGCAGCTGGCAGGGAGGGGAGACCCAGTACTTC. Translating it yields CASSWQGGETQYF. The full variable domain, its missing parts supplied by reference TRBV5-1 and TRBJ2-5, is KAGVTQTPRYLIKTRGQQVTLSCSPISGHRSVSWYQQTPGQGLQFLFEYFSETQRNKGNFPGRFSGRQFSNSRSEMNVSTLELGDSALYLCASSWQGGETQYFGPGTRLLVL.

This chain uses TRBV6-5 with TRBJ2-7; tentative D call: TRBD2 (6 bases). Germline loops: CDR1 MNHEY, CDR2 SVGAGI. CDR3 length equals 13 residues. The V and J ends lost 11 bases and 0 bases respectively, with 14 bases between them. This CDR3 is CACRDSISYEQYF. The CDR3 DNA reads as TGTGCCTGCCGGGACTCTATCTCCTACGAGCAGTACTTC.

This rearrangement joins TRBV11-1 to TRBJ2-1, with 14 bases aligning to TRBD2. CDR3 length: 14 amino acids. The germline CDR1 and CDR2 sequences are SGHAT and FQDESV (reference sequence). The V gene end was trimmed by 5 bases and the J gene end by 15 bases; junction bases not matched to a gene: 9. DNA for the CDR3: TGTGCCAGCAGCGAGGGAGGACTAGCGGGAGGAAGGTTCTTC. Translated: CASSEGGLAGGRFF.

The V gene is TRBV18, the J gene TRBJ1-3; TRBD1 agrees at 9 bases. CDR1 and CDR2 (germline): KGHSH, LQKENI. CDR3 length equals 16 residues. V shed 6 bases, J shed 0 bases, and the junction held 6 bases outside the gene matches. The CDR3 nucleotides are TGTGCCAGCTCCGGGACAGGGCCGAGCTCTGGAAACACCATATATTTT. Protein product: CASSGTGPSSGNTIYF.

The CDR3 nucleotides are TGTGCCTGGAGTGAGGGAGCCTCGAGTAGTCCAGATACGCAGTATTTT. This gives the protein CAWSEGASSSPDTQYF. The chain is built from TRBV30 and TRBJ2-3; TRBD2 might be the D (5 bases). The CDR3 contains 16 residues. The germline V gene encodes CDR1 GTSNPN and CDR2 SVGIG (reference sequence). V was cut by 1 base and J by 4 bases, with 18 bases left in between.

The CDR3 region is CASSFHSMNTEAFF. The CDR3 coding sequence is TGTGCCAGCAGCTTCCACAGTATGAACACTGAAGCTTTCTTT. This sequence joins TRBV7-9 and TRBJ1-1; no firm D call. V was clipped by 3 bases and J by 0 bases, with 8 bases between them. This CDR3 spans 14 amino acids. The germline V gene encodes CDR1 SEHNR and CDR2 FQNEAQ (reference sequence).

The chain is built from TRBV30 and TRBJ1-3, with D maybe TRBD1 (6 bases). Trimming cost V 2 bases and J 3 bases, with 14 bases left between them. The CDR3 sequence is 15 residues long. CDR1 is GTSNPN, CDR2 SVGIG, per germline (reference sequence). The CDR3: CAWSLAAGVGNTIYF. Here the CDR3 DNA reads TGTGCCTGGAGTTTAGCCGCAGGGGTTGGAAACACCATATATTTT.

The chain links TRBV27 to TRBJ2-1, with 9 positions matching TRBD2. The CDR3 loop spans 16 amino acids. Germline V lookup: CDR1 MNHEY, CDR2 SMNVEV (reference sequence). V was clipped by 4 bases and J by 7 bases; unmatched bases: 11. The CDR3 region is CASSSMVVAGVNEQFF. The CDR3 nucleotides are TGTGCCAGCAGTTCCATGGTGGTAGCGGGAGTGAATGAGCAGTTCTTC.

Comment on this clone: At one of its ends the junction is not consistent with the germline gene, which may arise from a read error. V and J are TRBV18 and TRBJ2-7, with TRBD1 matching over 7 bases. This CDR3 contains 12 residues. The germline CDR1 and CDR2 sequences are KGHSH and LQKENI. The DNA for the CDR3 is TGTGCCAGCTCGCCCGACAGGGCCCTCTCCTTCTTC. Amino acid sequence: CASSPDRALSFF.

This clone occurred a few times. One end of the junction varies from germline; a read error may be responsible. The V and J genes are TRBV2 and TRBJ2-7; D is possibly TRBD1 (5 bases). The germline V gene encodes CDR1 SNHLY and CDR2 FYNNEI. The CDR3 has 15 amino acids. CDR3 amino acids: CASSEGQTDTYEQYF. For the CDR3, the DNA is TGTGCCAGCAGCGAAGGGCAGACAGATACCTACGAGCAGTACTTC.

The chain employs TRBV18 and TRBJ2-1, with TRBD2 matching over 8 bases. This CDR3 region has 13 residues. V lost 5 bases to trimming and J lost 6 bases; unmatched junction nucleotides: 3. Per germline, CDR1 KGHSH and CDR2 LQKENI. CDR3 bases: TGTGCCAGCTCAGTTAGCGGGGTCAATGAGCAGTTCTTC. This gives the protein CASSVSGVNEQFF.

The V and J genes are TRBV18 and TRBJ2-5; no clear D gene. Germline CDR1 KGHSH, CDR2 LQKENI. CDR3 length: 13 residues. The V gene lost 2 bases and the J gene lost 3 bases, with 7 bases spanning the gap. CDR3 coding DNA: TGTGCCAGCTCACCAGGAGCAGAAGAGACCCAGTACTTC. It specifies CASSPGAEETQYF.

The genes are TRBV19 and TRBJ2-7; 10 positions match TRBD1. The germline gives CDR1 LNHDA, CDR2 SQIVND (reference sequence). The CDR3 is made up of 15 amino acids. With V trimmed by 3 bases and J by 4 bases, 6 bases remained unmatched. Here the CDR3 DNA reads TGTGCCAGTAGTATTAGGGACAGGGGTCGGTACGAGCAGTACTTC. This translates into CASSIRDRGRYEQYF.

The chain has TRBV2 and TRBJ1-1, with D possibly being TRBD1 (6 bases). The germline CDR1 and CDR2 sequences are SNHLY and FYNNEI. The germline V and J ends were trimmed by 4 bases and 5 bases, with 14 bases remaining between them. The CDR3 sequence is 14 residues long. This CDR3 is CASSVIQGRTEAFF. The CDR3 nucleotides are TGTGCCAGCAGTGTAATACAGGGTCGGACTGAAGCTTTCTTT.

CDR3 in amino acids: CASSRQDEPNQPQHF. The CDR3 coding sequence is TGTGCCAGCAGTAGACAGGACGAACCCAATCAGCCCCAGCATTTT. The chain couples TRBV21-1 to TRBJ1-5; the tabulated D call, TRBD1, remains unverified against the DNA. TRBV21-1 is labeled a pseudogene. CDR3 length equals 15 residues.

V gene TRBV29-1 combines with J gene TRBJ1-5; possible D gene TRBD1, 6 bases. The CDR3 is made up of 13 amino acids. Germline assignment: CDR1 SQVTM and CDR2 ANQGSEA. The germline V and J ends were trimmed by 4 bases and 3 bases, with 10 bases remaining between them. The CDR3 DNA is TGCAGCGTTGGTCAGGGGATCAATCAGCCCCAGCATTTT. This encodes CSVGQGINQPQHF.

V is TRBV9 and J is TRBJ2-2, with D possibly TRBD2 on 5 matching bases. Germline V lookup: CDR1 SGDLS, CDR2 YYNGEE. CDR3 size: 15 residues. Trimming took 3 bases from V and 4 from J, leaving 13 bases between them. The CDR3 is CASSAQPSSTGELFF. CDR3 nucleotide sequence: TGTGCCAGCAGCGCCCAACCTAGCAGCACCGGGGAGCTGTTTTTT.

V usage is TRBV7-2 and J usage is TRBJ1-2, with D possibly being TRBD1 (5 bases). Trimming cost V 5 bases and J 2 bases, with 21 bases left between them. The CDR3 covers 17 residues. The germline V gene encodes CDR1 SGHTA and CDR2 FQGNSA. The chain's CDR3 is CASSTKAGRIINYGYTF. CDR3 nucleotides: TGTGCCAGCAGCACTAAAGCGGGACGGATCATAAACTATGGCTACACCTTC.

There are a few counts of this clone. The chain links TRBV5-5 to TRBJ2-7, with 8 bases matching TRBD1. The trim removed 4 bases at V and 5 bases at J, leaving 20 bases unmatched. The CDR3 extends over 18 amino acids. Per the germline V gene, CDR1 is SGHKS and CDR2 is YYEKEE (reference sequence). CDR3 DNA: TGTGCCAGCAGCCCGGGTTCTTGGACAGGGATGGTTAGAAACGAGCAGTACTTC. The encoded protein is CASSPGSWTGMVRNEQYF.

The CDR3 nucleotides read TGTGCCAGCAGTCCCGGGACTAGCGGATTGGGTCCGCAGTACTTC. Translating gives CASSPGTSGLGPQYF. This chain joins TRBV6-5 and TRBJ2-7, with TRBD2 identical over 11 bases. Germline V gene lookup returns CDR1 MNHEY and CDR2 SVGAGI. Trimming removed 5 bases from V and 9 bases from J; junction bases left unmatched: 12. There are 15 residues in the CDR3.

CDR3 coding DNA: TGTGCCAGCAGCCCCGGGTACCAGAACACTGAAGCTTTCTTT. It codes for CASSPGYQNTEAFF. The chain is built from TRBV5-5 and TRBJ1-1; D is ambiguous. Trimming cost V 4 bases and J 1 base, with 11 bases left between them. Germline-derived CDR1 and CDR2 are SGHKS and YYEKEE (reference sequence). This CDR3 has 14 amino acids. Variable domain in full (rest from reference TRBV5-5 and TRBJ1-1): DAGVTQSPTHLIKTRGQQVTLRCSPISGHKSVSWYQQVLGQGPQFIFQYYEKEERGRGNFPDRFSARQFPNYSSELNVNALLLGDSALYLCASSPGYQNTEAFFGQGTRLTVV.

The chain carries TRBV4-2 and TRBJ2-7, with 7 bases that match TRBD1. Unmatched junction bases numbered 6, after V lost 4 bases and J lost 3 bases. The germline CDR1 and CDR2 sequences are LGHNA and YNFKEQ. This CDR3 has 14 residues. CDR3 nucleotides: TGTGCCAGCAGCCGGGGACAGACGTTCTACGAGCAGTACTTC. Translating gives CASSRGQTFYEQYF.

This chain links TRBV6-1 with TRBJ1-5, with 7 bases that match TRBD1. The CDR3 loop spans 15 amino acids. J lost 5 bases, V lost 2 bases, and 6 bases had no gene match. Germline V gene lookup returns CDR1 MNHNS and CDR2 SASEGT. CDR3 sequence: CASSELGTAYQPQHF. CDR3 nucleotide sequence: TGTGCCAGCAGTGAACTAGGGACAGCCTATCAGCCCCAGCATTTT.

The CDR3 protein is CASRPGTGAQPQHF. DNA for the CDR3: TGTGCCAGCAGACCCGGGACAGGGGCTCAGCCCCAGCATTTT. The chain couples TRBV6-5 to TRBJ1-5, with 10 bases fitting TRBD1. This CDR3 comprises 14 residues. With V trimmed by 6 bases and J by 6 bases, 5 bases remained unmatched. Per germline, CDR1 MNHEY and CDR2 SVGAGI.

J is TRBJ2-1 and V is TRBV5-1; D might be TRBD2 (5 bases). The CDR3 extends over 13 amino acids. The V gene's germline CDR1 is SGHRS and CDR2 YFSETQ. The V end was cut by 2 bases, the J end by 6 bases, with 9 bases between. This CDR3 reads CASSLGLGNEQFF. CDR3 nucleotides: TGCGCCAGCAGCTTAGGACTCGGCAATGAGCAGTTCTTC.

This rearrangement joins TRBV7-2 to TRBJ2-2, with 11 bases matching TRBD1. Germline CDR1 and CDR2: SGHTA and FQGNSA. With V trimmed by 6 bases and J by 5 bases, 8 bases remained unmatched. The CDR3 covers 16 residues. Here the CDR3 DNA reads TGTGCCAGCAGAAACCCGGGACAGGGGGTAACCGGGGAGCTGTTTTTT. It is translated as CASRNPGQGVTGELFF. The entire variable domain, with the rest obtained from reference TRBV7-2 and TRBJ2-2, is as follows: GAGVSQSPSNKVTEKGKDVELRCDPISGHTALYWYRQSLGQGLEFLIYFQGNSAPDKSGLPSDRFSAERTGGSVSTLTIQRTQQEDSAVYLCASRNPGQGVTGELFFGEGSRLTVL.

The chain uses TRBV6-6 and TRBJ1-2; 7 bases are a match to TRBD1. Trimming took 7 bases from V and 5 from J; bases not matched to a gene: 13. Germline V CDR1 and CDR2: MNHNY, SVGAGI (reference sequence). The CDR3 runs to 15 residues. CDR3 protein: CASIPSTGSLYGYTF. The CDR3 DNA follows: TGTGCCAGCATTCCATCGACAGGGTCCTTGTATGGCTACACCTTC.

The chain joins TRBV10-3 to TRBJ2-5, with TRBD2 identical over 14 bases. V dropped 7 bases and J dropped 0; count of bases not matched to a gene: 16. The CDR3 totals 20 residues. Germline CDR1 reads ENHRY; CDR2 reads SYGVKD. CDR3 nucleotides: TGTGCCATCATCATGGTGGGACTAGCGGGAGAGCGGGAGTACCAAGAGACCCAGTACTTC. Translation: CAIIMVGLAGEREYQETQYF.

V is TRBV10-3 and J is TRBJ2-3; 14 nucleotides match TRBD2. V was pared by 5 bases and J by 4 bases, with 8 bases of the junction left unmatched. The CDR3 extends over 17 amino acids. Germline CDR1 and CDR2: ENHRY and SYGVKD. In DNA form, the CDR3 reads TGTGCCATCAGTCCCAGGGGACTAGCGGGGGCCTCAGATACGCAGTATTTT. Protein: CAISPRGLAGASDTQYF.